The 19 T cell receptor beta chains in this list originate from one sample, sequenced in a study of blood T cell repertoires in COVID-19. The data were produced by immunoSEQ multiplex PCR, yet TCRdb's version contains in-frame clones alone and is incomplete. Among roughly 17,000 clones listed, over 65% were seen once. Specimen: peripheral blood. These receptor sequences come from a man aged 55 to 70 with active or convalescent COVID-19.

This chain uses TRBV27 with TRBJ1-1; D possibly corresponds to TRBD1 (6 bases). The CDR3 loop spans 12 amino acids. Germline loops: CDR1 MNHEY, CDR2 SMNVEV (reference sequence). Trimming pared 4 bases from V and 7 bases from J, leaving 10 bases between. The DNA of the CDR3 is TGTGCCAGCAGTTCGGACAGCTTTGAAGCTTTCTTT. Residues: CASSSDSFEAFF.

The V gene is TRBV28, the J gene TRBJ2-2; D is perhaps TRBD1 (5 bases). This CDR3 has 13 residues. V lost 6 bases, J lost 0 bases, and 5 bases lay in between. Germline V CDR1 and CDR2: MDHEN, SYDVKM. CDR3 DNA sequence: TGTGCCAGCAGGACAGCGAACACCGGGGAGCTGTTTTTT. Protein sequence: CASRTANTGELFF.

The chain combines TRBV11-2 with TRBJ1-2; D gene uncertain. Trimming removed 5 bases at V and 0 bases at J, with 4 bases between. The CDR3 runs to 12 residues. In germline, CDR1 is SGHAT, CDR2 FQNNGV. CDR3 in amino acids: CASSPSNYGYTF. In DNA, the CDR3 is TGTGCCAGCAGCCCGTCTAACTATGGCTACACCTTC.

The rearrangement links TRBV5-5 to TRBJ1-3; 7 bases line up with TRBD1. Germline loops: CDR1 SGHKS, CDR2 YYEKEE (reference sequence). V shed 2 bases, J shed 2 bases, and the junction held 10 bases outside the gene matches. The CDR3 consists of 17 residues. CDR3 in amino acids: CASSLQGTDLAGNTIYF. CDR3 DNA sequence: TGTGCCAGCAGCTTACAGGGGACAGACCTTGCTGGAAACACCATATATTTT.

The V gene is TRBV2, the J gene TRBJ1-5; D may be TRBD1 (5 bases). Germline loops: CDR1 SNHLY, CDR2 FYNNEI. CDR3 size: 14 residues. V lost 7 bases to trimming and J lost 10 bases, with 20 bases between them. The CDR3 DNA reads TGTGCCAGCACCGAGTCAGGGAAACTAGCTCCCCAGCATTTT. It codes for CASTESGKLAPQHF.

The V gene is TRBV28, the J gene TRBJ1-2, with D possibly matching TRBD1 (6 bases). Germline V gene data show CDR1 as MDHEN and CDR2 as SYDVKM. V shed 2 bases and J shed 5 bases, with 15 bases lying between them. CDR3 length: 15 residues. CDR3 region: CASSLAGGAEYGYTF. The CDR3 region has the DNA TGTGCCAGCAGTTTAGCGGGGGGCGCCGAATATGGCTACACCTTC.

The chain joins TRBV9 to TRBJ1-2; 9 positions match TRBD1. This CDR3 is built from 16 residues. J was trimmed by 3 bases and V by 0 bases; bases with no gene match: 6. From germline, CDR1 is SGDLS and CDR2 YYNGEE. The CDR3 sequence: CASSVGDRVRDYGYTF. The CDR3 DNA sequence: TGTGCCAGCAGCGTAGGGGACAGGGTCCGGGACTATGGCTACACCTTC.

This clone was recorded only once. The V and J genes are TRBV11-2 and TRBJ2-3, with TRBD2 identical over 10 bases. There are 17 residues in the CDR3. J lost 5 bases, V lost 0 bases, and 8 bases had no gene match. The V gene's germline CDR1 is SGHAT and CDR2 FQNNGV. CDR3 loop: CASSLDAAGGHGDTQYF. DNA of the CDR3: TGTGCCAGCAGCTTAGACGCAGCGGGGGGGCATGGAGATACGCAGTATTTT.

The chain employs TRBV28 and TRBJ2-7, with D perhaps matching TRBD2 (6 bases). From germline, CDR1 is MDHEN and CDR2 SYDVKM. Trimming removed 8 bases at V and 7 bases at J, with 24 bases between. This CDR3 region has 15 residues. The CDR3 loop is CASGSPAGGLREQYF. The DNA of the CDR3 is TGTGCCAGCGGTTCCCCGGCCGGGGGATTACGAGAGCAGTACTTC.

This chain joins TRBV19 and TRBJ1-5, with 7 bases fitting TRBD1. V was clipped by 3 bases and J by 7 bases; unmatched bases: 9. This CDR3 spans 15 amino acids. CDR1 and CDR2 (germline): LNHDA, SQIVND (reference sequence). The CDR3 loop is CASSMNGQDNQPQHF. Written as DNA, the CDR3 is TGTGCCAGTAGTATGAACGGACAGGACAACCAGCCCCAGCATTTT.

V gene TRBV30 combines with J gene TRBJ2-3; D perhaps matches TRBD2 (6 bases). This CDR3 spans 18 amino acids. CDR1 is GTSNPN, CDR2 SVGIG, per germline (reference sequence). Trimming took off 0 bases at V and 5 bases at J, with 24 bases between the two ends. The CDR3 region has the DNA TGTGCCTGGAGTGTATACCTGTGGGGGGAGAGAGGGCGAGATACGCAGTATTTT. Translated: CAWSVYLWGERGRDTQYF.

The V gene is TRBV19, the J gene TRBJ1-2; TRBD1 matches at 9 bases. The CDR3 is 14 amino acids. V gave up 6 bases and J gave up 6 bases; unmatched junction bases: 8. The V gene's germline CDR1 is LNHDA and CDR2 SQIVND (reference sequence). In nucleotides, the CDR3 is TGTGCCAGTAGGGGCCGGGACAGGGCCCATGGCTACACCTTC. Translation gives CASRGRDRAHGYTF.

This clone turned up a few times. This rearrangement joins TRBV6-1 to TRBJ2-5; 12 bases match TRBD2. This CDR3 region has 15 residues. The V gene end was trimmed by 2 bases and the J gene end by 2 bases; junction bases not matched to a gene: 0. The germline V gene encodes CDR1 MNHNS and CDR2 SASEGT. Written as DNA, the CDR3 is TGTGCCAGCAGTGAACTAGCGGGAGGGCAAGAGACCCAGTACTTC. Translated: CASSELAGGQETQYF.

The chain recombines TRBV11-3 with TRBJ2-2; 8 bases match TRBD2. The CDR3 length is 16 residues. The germline CDR1 and CDR2 sequences are SGHNT and YENEEA. After removal of 5 bases from V and 5 bases from J, the junction contained 10 bases not matched to a gene. CDR3 in amino acids: CASSPHSGGLTGELFF. The CDR3 coding sequence is TGTGCCAGCAGCCCCCACTCGGGGGGGCTGACCGGGGAGCTGTTTTTT. Drawing the rest from reference TRBV11-3 and TRBJ2-2, the complete variable domain is EAGVVQSPRYKIIEKKQPVAFWCNPISGHNTLYWYLQNLGQGPELLIRYENEEAVDDSQLPKDRFSAERLKGVDSTLKIQPAELGDSAVYLCASSPHSGGLTGELFFGEGSRLTVL.

This chain links TRBV6-2 or TRBV6-3 with TRBJ1-2; unclear D gene. The CDR3 consists of 13 residues. CDR1 and CDR2 (germline): MNHEY, SVGEGT. V was pared by 5 bases and J by 8 bases, with 15 bases between. CDR3 sequence (DNA): TGTGCCAGCAGTCCCTCATACGTCAGAGGCTACACCTTC. Its translation is CASSPSYVRGYTF.

The chain recombines TRBV27 with TRBJ2-1, with 7 bases lining up with TRBD2. The ends lost 5 bases at V and 4 bases at J; junction bases unmatched: 11. The germline gives CDR1 MNHEY, CDR2 SMNVEV (reference sequence). The CDR3 sequence is 16 residues long. CDR3 loop: CASSPWGGTGYNEQFF. The CDR3 DNA is TGTGCCAGCAGTCCGTGGGGGGGGACGGGATACAATGAGCAGTTCTTC.

The chain employs TRBV6-5 and TRBJ2-5; 8 bases map to TRBD2. This CDR3 contains 14 residues. From germline, CDR1 is MNHEY and CDR2 SVGAGI. With 5 bases clipped from V and 2 bases from J, the junction kept 4 bases outside the gene matches. The DNA for the CDR3 is TGTGCCAGCAGTACTAGCGGTAGGCAAGAGACCCAGTACTTC. Amino acid sequence: CASSTSGRQETQYF.

The chain employs TRBV5-4 and TRBJ1-2; tentative D call: TRBD1 (6 bases). Germline V gene lookup returns CDR1 SGHNT and CDR2 YYREEE (reference sequence). Trimming removed 0 bases at V and 8 bases at J, with 17 bases between. CDR3 size: 15 residues. The CDR3 here is CASSLERGLGGGYTF. For the CDR3, the DNA is TGTGCCAGCAGCTTGGAACGGGGGCTGGGGGGGGGCTACACCTTC. Drawing the rest from reference TRBV5-4 and TRBJ1-2, the complete variable domain is ETGVTQSPTHLIKTRGQQVTLRCSSQSGHNTVSWYQQALGQGPQFIFQYYREEENGRGNFPPRFSGLQFPNYSSELNVNALELDDSALYLCASSLERGLGGGYTFGSGTRLTVV.

The V call is TRBV7-2, the J call TRBJ2-2, with a possible D match to TRBD1 (6 bases). Trimming pared 2 bases from V and 3 bases from J, leaving 10 bases between. This CDR3 spans 15 amino acids. Germline V gene lookup returns CDR1 SGHTA and CDR2 FQGNSA. CDR3 residues: CASSLFSGDTGELFF. CDR3 coding DNA: TGTGCCAGCAGCTTATTTTCAGGGGACACCGGGGAGCTGTTTTTT.